These T cell receptor beta chains were read from a single sample in a study of T cell repertoires in ileal Crohn's disease. Profiled with immunoSEQ multiplex PCR; TCRdb holds only in-frame clones, not every one. Of approximately 13,000 clones in the sample, about 85% were seen once. The material sequenced was ileal tissue. These receptors originate from an adult with Crohn's disease. Both conserved end residues are trimmed from each CDR3.

TRBJ1-2,TRBV7-9,ASSLSGTGIGYT
TRBJ1-1,TRBV2,ASTPQGTGMWTF
TRBJ2-5,TRBV28,ASSPGTSGRTQY
TRBJ2-5,TRBV6-5,ARPDRGAQETQY
TRBJ2-7,TRBV5-5,ASSLSIGVLSSYEQY
TRBJ2-3,TRBV10-3,AIRVESTDTQY
TRBJ2-3,TRBV4-2,ASSQASGRYTDTQY
TRBJ2-7,TRBV6-4,ASSFRQGNSYEQY
TRBJ1-1,TRBV6-5,ASSYSQNTEAF
TRBJ1-3,TRBV6-6,ASSPLFTGFGNTIY